This record concerns one T cell receptor beta chain sequence. This entry is derived from a study of blood T cell repertoires in COVID-19. Turning to the study itself: Sites across the United States, Italy and Spain contributed samples from acute and convalescent COVID-19. T cells, B-cell-depleted T cells, or PBMCs provided the cDNA or gDNA that served as material.

Grouping used clinical history reported by participants in a survey and questionnaire. Per the original data handling: For nucleated cells, counts were estimated from reference gene primer amplification. Assay: immunoSEQ multiplex PCR; the TCRdb copy retains only in-frame clones and omits some. That table is the source of V, J and clone size, and D and trimming were worked out from the DNA. The sample consists of around 140,000 clones, almost 80% of them appearing once. This clonotype was sampled from a woman aged 45-59 years who had recovered from COVID-19. The sample was PBMCs or T cells enriched from blood (not recorded which).

The CDR3 here is CASAVLGTTYEQYF. CDR3 DNA sequence: TGTGCCAGCGCCGTTCTCGGGACAACTTACGAGCAGTACTTC. The chain links TRBV28 to TRBJ2-7; TRBD1 is a possible D gene (6 bases). Germline V gene data show CDR1 as MDHEN and CDR2 as SYDVKM. Trimming cost V 8 bases and J 4 bases, with 18 bases left between them. This CDR3 is 14 amino acids long.